This is a list of T cell receptor beta chains from one sample in a study of cytomegalovirus exposure and HLA in healthy donors. Profiled with immunoSEQ multiplex PCR; TCRdb holds only in-frame clones, not every one. The table records roughly 120,000 clones, over 70% of them present only once. The sequenced material came from PBMCs. The receptors were gathered from a woman aged 45 to 65 in good health and CMV-seropositive. CDR3s include the opening cysteine and the closing phenylalanine or tryptophan. The D gene is left open where the match is weak. Clone size is shown for a subset of rows, as once, few, many or a class of expanded clone.

v_call	d_call	clone_size	j_call	cdr3_aa	cdr3_nt
TRBV6-1	TRBD1	NA	TRBJ1-1	CASMRPGGNTEAFF	TGTGCCAGCATGCGACCAGGGGGCAATACTGAAGCTTTCTTT
TRBV19	NA	NA	TRBJ1-5	CASREVGNQPQHF	TGTGCCAGTAGAGAGGTAGGAAATCAGCCCCAGCATTTT
TRBV30	NA	NA	TRBJ1-3	CAWTQGTGNTIYF	TGTGCCTGGACCCAGGGTACTGGAAACACCATATATTTT
TRBV30	NA	NA	TRBJ1-6	CAWKREGDNSPLHF	TGTGCCTGGAAAAGGGAAGGGGATAATTCACCCCTCCACTTT
TRBV6-1	NA	NA	TRBJ1-4	CASSAGAGEKLFF	TGTGCCAGCAGTGCAGGGGCGGGTGAAAAACTGTTTTTT
TRBV4-3	NA	NA	TRBJ2-7	CASSQDVESSYEQYF	TGCGCCAGCAGCCAAGACGTAGAAAGCTCCTACGAGCAGTACTTC
TRBV7-2	TRBD1	NA	TRBJ1-2	CASSSRDRGHGYTF	TGTGCCAGCAGCTCGAGGGACAGGGGGCACGGCTACACCTTC
TRBV5-1	NA	NA	TRBJ1-1	CASSLGQDTEAFF	TGCGCCAGCAGCTTGGGACAGGACACTGAAGCTTTCTTT
TRBV5-1	TRBD1	once	TRBJ1-4	CASSPTGGGEKLFF	TGCGCCAGCAGCCCCACAGGGGGAGGTGAAAAACTGTTTTTT
TRBV18	NA	NA	TRBJ2-6	CASSPPVEARVISGANVLTF	TGTGCCAGCTCACCACCGGTCGAGGCCAGGGTCATCTCTGGGGCCAACGTCCTGACTTTC
TRBV4-3	NA	NA	TRBJ1-1	CASSLDRSTEAFF	TGCGCCAGCAGCCTTGACAGAAGCACTGAAGCTTTCTTT
TRBV19	NA	NA	TRBJ2-5	CASSRWQGEETQYF	TGTGCCAGTAGTCGGTGGCAGGGCGAAGAGACCCAGTACTTC
TRBV11-3	TRBD1	few	TRBJ2-7	CASSSDRASYEQYF	TGTGCCAGCAGCTCCGACAGGGCCAGCTACGAGCAGTACTTC
TRBV7-2	TRBD2	NA	TRBJ2-3	CASSFDSGGATDTQYF	TGTGCCAGCAGCTTCGATAGCGGGGGGGCCACAGATACGCAGTATTTT
TRBV19	TRBD1	few	TRBJ1-5	CASIITGGDQPQHF	TGTGCCAGTATCATCACAGGGGGGGATCAGCCCCAGCATTTT
TRBV18	NA	NA	TRBJ2-7	CASSPYRDVMVEQYF	TGTGCCAGCTCACCGTACAGGGACGTGATGGTCGAGCAGTACTTC
TRBV14	TRBD1	NA	TRBJ1-3	CASSQSTGGGNTIYF	TGTGCCAGCAGCCAGTCTACAGGGGGCGGAAACACCATATATTTT
TRBV29-1	NA	few	TRBJ2-1	CSVEGGGGGSSNEQFF	TGCAGCGTTGAGGGTGGGGGGGGCGGTTCGTCCAATGAGCAGTTCTTC
TRBV4-3	NA	NA	TRBJ2-4	CASSHDSAKNIQYF	TGCGCCAGCAGCCACGACTCCGCCAAAAACATTCAGTACTTC
TRBV11-2	TRBD2	NA	TRBJ2-5	CASSLDAGLAKETQYF	TGTGCCAGCAGCTTAGATGCAGGACTAGCAAAAGAGACCCAGTACTTC
TRBV5-1	TRBD2	NA	TRBJ2-1	CASSLTSTTNEQFF	TGCGCCAGCAGTTTGACTAGCACAACCAATGAGCAGTTCTTC
TRBV4-2	NA	NA	TRBJ1-2	CASSQDAGLDYGYTF	TGTGCCAGCAGCCAAGATGCGGGGTTGGACTATGGCTACACCTTC
TRBV5-1	TRBD2	NA	TRBJ2-3	CASSLARTSGYTDTQYF	TGCGCCAGCAGCTTGGCCCGGACTAGCGGGTACACAGATACGCAGTATTTT
TRBV2	TRBD2	NA	TRBJ2-1	CASLGASGVSYNEQFF	TGTGCCAGCCTCGGGGCTAGCGGGGTATCCTACAATGAGCAGTTCTTC
TRBV7-8	NA	NA	TRBJ1-6	CASSLAGANNSPLHF	TGTGCCAGCAGCTTAGCGGGGGCGAATAATTCACCCCTCCACTTT
TRBV4-2	TRBD2	NA	TRBJ2-3	CASSQGTSADTQYF	TGTGCCAGCAGCCAAGGGACTAGTGCGGATACGCAGTATTTT
TRBV5-6	NA	NA	TRBJ2-1	CASSPGISGNEQFF	TGTGCCAGCAGCCCGGGGATTAGCGGCAATGAGCAGTTCTTC
TRBV28	TRBD1	NA	TRBJ2-7	CASTPTGWSHEQYF	TGTGCCAGCACACCGACAGGGTGGTCCCACGAGCAGTACTTC
TRBV4-1	TRBD1	NA	TRBJ1-2	CASSQGDSSNYGYTF	TGCGCCAGCAGCCAAGGGGACAGCTCTAACTATGGCTACACCTTC
TRBV29-1	TRBD2	NA	TRBJ2-7	CSAGLAGDEQYF	TGCAGCGCGGGACTAGCGGGTGACGAGCAGTACTTC
TRBV9	TRBD2	NA	TRBJ2-5	CASSVGNGGETQYF	TGTGCCAGCAGCGTAGGTAACGGGGGGGAGACCCAGTACTTC
TRBV4-1	TRBD2	once	TRBJ2-3	CASSQDNPPLAGGNHGTDTQYF	TGCGCCAGCAGCCAAGACAATCCCCCTCTAGCGGGAGGGAACCATGGCACAGATACGCAGTATTTT